This T cell receptor (beta chain) derives from a study of OX40 agonist ivuxolimab in advanced cancers. Germline CDR1 and CDR2: LGHNA and YSLEER. The CDR3 is 14 amino acids. V shed 4 bases and J shed 4 bases, with 13 bases lying between them. The data were produced by immunoSEQ multiplex PCR, yet TCRdb's version contains in-frame clones alone and is incomplete. The data hold around 76,000 clones, with roughly 80% observed a single time. This receptor was taken from an adult with an advanced solid tumor such as melanoma, head and neck, liver or kidney cancer. Specimen: CD4+ or CD8+ T cells sorted from blood, collected in a trial of the OX40 agonist ivuxolimab. The gene calls are TRBV4-3 and TRBJ1-2; D perhaps matches TRBD1 (5 bases). Written as DNA, the CDR3 is TGCGCCAGCAGCCCTAAACCGGGGCGCTATGGCTACACCTTC. Amino acid sequence: CASSPKPGRYGYTF.